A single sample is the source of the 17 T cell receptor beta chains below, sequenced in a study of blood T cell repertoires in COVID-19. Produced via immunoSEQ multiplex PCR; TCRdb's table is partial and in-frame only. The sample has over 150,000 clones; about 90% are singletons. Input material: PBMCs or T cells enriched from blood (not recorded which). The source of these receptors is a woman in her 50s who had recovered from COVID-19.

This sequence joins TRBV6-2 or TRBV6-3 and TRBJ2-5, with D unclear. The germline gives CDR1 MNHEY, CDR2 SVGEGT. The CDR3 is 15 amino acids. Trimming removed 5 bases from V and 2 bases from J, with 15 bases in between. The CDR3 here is CASSLPKKDQETQYF. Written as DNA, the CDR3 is TGTGCCAGCAGTCTCCCTAAGAAAGATCAAGAGACCCAGTACTTC.

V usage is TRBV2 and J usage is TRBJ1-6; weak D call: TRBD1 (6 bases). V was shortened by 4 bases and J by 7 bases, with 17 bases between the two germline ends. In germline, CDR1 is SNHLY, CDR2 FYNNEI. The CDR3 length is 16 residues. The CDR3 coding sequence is TGTGCCAGCAGTGTACAGGGCTCCGGGGGGAATTCACCCCTCCACTTT. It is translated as CASSVQGSGGNSPLHF.

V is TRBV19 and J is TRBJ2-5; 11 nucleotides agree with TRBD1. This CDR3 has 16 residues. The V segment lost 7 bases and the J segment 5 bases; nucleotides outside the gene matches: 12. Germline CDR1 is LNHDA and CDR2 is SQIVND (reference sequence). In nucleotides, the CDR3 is TGTGCCAGTACCCCAGGGGAGGACAGGGGGCCGGAGACCCAGTACTTC. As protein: CASTPGEDRGPETQYF.

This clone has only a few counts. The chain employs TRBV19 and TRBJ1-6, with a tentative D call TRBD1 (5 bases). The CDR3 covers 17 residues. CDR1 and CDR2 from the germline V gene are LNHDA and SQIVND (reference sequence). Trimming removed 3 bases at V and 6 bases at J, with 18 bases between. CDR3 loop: CASSMVSQVGVNSPLHF. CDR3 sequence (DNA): TGTGCCAGTAGTATGGTATCCCAAGTAGGGGTTAATTCACCCCTCCACTTT.

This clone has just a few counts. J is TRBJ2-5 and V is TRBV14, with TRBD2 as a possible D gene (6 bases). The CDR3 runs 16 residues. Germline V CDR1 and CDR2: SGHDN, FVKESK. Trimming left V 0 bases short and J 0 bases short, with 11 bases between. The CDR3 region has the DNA TGTGCCAGCAGCCAAGACGCGGGATACGACCAAGAGACCCAGTACTTC. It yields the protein CASSQDAGYDQETQYF.

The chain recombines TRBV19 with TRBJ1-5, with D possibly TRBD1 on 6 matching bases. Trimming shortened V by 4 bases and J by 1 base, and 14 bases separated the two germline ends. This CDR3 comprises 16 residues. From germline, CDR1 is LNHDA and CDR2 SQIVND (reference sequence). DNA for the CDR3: TGTGCCAGTAGTACCCGGGACAAAGGGAGCAATCAGCCCCAGCATTTT. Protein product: CASSTRDKGSNQPQHF. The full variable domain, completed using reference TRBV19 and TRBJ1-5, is DGGITQSPKYLFRKEGQNVTLSCEQNLNHDAMYWYRQDPGQGLRLIYYSQIVNDFQKGDIAEGYSVSREKKESFPLTVTSAQKNPTAFYLCASSTRDKGSNQPQHFGDGTRLSIL.

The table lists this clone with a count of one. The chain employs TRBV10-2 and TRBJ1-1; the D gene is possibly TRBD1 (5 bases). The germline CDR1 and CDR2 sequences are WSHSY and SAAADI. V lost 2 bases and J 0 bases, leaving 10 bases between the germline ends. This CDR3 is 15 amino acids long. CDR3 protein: CASSEVRALNTEAFF. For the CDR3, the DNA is TGCGCCAGCAGTGAGGTCAGGGCCTTGAACACTGAAGCTTTCTTT.

Here the CDR3 DNA reads TGTGCCAGCAGCGTAACGACAGGGGGGTCCTACAATGAGCAGTTCTTC. Translated: CASSVTTGGSYNEQFF. The chain recombines TRBV11-1 with TRBJ2-1, with TRBD1 matching over 9 bases. Germline V gene lookup returns CDR1 SGHAT and CDR2 FQDESV (reference sequence). J lost 1 base, V lost 5 bases, and 6 bases had no gene match. The CDR3 sequence is 16 residues long.

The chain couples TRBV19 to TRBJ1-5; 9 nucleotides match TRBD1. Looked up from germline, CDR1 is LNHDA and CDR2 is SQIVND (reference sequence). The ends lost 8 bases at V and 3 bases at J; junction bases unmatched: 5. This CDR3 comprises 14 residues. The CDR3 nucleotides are TGTGCCAGTGGCGGGACAGGGTTCAATCAGCCCCAGCATTTT. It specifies CASGGTGFNQPQHF.

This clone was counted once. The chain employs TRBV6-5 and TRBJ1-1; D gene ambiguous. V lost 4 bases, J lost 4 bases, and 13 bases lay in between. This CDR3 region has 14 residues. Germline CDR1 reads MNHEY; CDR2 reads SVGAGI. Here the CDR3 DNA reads TGTGCCAGCAGTTCTCGACGGGAGAGCACTGAAGCTTTCTTT. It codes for CASSSRRESTEAFF.

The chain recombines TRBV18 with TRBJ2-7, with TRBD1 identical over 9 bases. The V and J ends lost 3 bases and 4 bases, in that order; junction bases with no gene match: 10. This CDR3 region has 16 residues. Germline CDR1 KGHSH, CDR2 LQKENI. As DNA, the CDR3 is TGTGCCAGCTCACCCTGGGACAGGGTGAGTAAGTACGAGCAGTACTTC. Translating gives CASSPWDRVSKYEQYF.

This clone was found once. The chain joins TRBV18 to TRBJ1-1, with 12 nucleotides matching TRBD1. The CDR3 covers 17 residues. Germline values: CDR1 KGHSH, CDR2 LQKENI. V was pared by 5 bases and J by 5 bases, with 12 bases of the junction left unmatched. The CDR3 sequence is CASSAPGTGGMGTEAFF. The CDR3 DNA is TGTGCCAGCTCAGCCCCCGGGACAGGGGGCATGGGGACTGAAGCTTTCTTT. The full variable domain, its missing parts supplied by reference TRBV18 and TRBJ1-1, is NAGVMQNPRHLVRRRGQEARLRCSPMKGHSHVYWYRQLPEEGLKFMVYLQKENIIDESGMPKERFSAEFPKEGPSILRIQQVVRGDSAAYFCASSAPGTGGMGTEAFFGQGTRLTVV.

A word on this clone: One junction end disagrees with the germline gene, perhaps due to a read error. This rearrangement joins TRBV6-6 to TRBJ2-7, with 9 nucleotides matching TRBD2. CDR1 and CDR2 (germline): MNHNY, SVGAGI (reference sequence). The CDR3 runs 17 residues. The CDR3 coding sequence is TGTGCCAGCAGTCCTAGACTAGCGGATAGCGGCTCCTACAAGCAGTACTTC. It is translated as CASSPRLADSGSYKQYF.

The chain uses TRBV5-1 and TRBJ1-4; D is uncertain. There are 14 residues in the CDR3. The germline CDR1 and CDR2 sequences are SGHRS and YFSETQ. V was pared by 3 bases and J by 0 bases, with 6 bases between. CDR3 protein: CASSSEATNEKLFF. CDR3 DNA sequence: TGCGCCAGCAGCTCGGAGGCAACTAATGAAAAACTGTTTTTT. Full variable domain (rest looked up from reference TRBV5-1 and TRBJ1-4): KAGVTQTPRYLIKTRGQQVTLSCSPISGHRSVSWYQQTPGQGLQFLFEYFSETQRNKGNFPGRFSGRQFSNSRSEMNVSTLELGDSALYLCASSSEATNEKLFFGSGTQLSVL.

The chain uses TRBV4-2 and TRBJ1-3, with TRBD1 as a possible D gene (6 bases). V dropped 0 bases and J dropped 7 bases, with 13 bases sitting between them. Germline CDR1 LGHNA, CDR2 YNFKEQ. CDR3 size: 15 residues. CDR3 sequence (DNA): TGTGCCAGCAGCCAAGATCCGGGGAGGGGGAACACCATATATTTT. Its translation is CASSQDPGRGNTIYF.

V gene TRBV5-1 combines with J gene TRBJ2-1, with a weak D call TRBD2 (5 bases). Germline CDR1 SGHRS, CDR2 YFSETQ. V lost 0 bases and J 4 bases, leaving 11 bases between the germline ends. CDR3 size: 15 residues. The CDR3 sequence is CASSLESSRYNEQFF. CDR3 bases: TGCGCCAGCAGCTTGGAGTCTAGCAGATACAATGAGCAGTTCTTC.

The CDR3 protein is CASSSQGGFGVYGYTF. CDR3 bases: TGTGCCAGCAGTTCCCAGGGAGGGTTCGGCGTCTATGGCTACACCTTC. The rearrangement links TRBV28 to TRBJ1-2; tentative D call: TRBD1 (5 bases). Germline CDR1 is MDHEN and CDR2 is SYDVKM. The CDR3 is 16 amino acids. With 4 bases removed from V and 4 bases from J, the gap between germline ends came to 19 bases.